The 29 T cell receptor beta chains reported below all come from one sample, sequenced in a study of OX40 agonist ivuxolimab in advanced cancers. TCRdb's copy holds only in-frame clones and misses some; the assay was immunoSEQ multiplex PCR. The sample lists about 94,000 clones, more than 75% seen once, with approximately 0.3% in the top ten. Sequenced here: CD4+ or CD8+ T cells sorted from blood, sampled in a trial of the OX40 agonist ivuxolimab. Every receptor here comes from an adult with an advanced solid tumor such as melanoma, head and neck, liver or kidney cancer.

This chain uses TRBV5-1 with TRBJ1-1; D call uncertain. Germline values: CDR1 SGHRS, CDR2 YFSETQ. V was cut by 4 bases and J by 0 bases, with 13 bases left in between. The CDR3 contains 15 residues. The CDR3 nucleotides are TGCGCCAGCAGCCCCGGAGGGCCGGTGAACACTGAAGCTTTCTTT. Its protein is CASSPGGPVNTEAFF.

This clone showed up many times. V is TRBV4-1 and J is TRBJ1-2, with 8 nucleotides matching TRBD1. CDR1 is MGHRA, CDR2 YSYEKL, per germline. Trimming at V came to 1 base and at J to 4 bases, leaving 5 bases not matched to a gene. This CDR3 has 15 amino acids. CDR3 DNA: TGCGCCAGCAGCCAAGGACAGGGGTGGACCTATGGCTACACCTTC. Translation gives CASSQGQGWTYGYTF.

The V and J genes are TRBV15 and TRBJ1-1, with a weak D call TRBD1 (5 bases). The germline V gene encodes CDR1 LNHNV and CDR2 YYDKDF (reference sequence). CDR3 size: 14 residues. Trimming removed 3 bases at V and 5 bases at J, with 13 bases between. DNA of the CDR3: TGTGCCACCAGCAGTAGACGCAGGGAAACTGAAGCTTTCTTT. This translates into CATSSRRRETEAFF.

The chain couples TRBV6-6 to TRBJ1-1; 10 bases agree with TRBD1. Trimming at V came to 6 bases and at J to 5 bases, leaving 12 bases not matched to a gene. This CDR3 spans 16 amino acids. Germline V gene lookup returns CDR1 MNHNY and CDR2 SVGAGI (reference sequence). CDR3 in DNA: TGTGCCAGCAGCCGAGGACAGGGGGGGATGATTACTGAAGCTTTCTTT. Its translation is CASSRGQGGMITEAFF.

The chain joins TRBV7-2 to TRBJ1-3, with D uncertain. The CDR3 has 14 amino acids. Between the trimmed V and J ends, which lost 6 bases and 1 base, there was a span of 10 bases. The germline V gene encodes CDR1 SGHTA and CDR2 FQGNSA. CDR3: CASSNLQSGNTIYF. CDR3 DNA: TGTGCCAGCAGTAACTTGCAGTCTGGAAACACCATATATTTT.

This clone was detected once. J is TRBJ1-5 and V is TRBV7-2; a weak D match, TRBD1 (6 bases). This CDR3 spans 14 amino acids. V dropped 5 bases and J dropped 7 bases, with 15 bases sitting between them. CDR1 SGHTA and CDR2 FQGNSA come from the germline V gene. CDR3 bases: TGTGCCAGCAGCCTTTCAGGGGCGGACCAGCCCCAGCATTTT. Translation gives CASSLSGADQPQHF.

The chain joins TRBV19 to TRBJ1-5; D not certain. Deletions cut 5 bases from V and 4 bases from J, with 9 bases between. Germline V CDR1 and CDR2: LNHDA, SQIVND (reference sequence). CDR3 length: 13 residues. The CDR3 nucleotides are TGTGCCAGTAGTGTTAGAGGGAATCAGCCCCAGCATTTT. Amino acid sequence: CASSVRGNQPQHF.

The gene calls are TRBV10-3 and TRBJ1-1; perhaps TRBD1 as D (5 bases). CDR1 is ENHRY, CDR2 SYGVKD, per germline. This CDR3 has 14 amino acids. V gave up 5 bases and J gave up 1 base, with 11 bases separating them. The CDR3 coding sequence is TGTGCCATCAGTTTGGGACTCCAGAACACTGAAGCTTTCTTT. Protein product: CAISLGLQNTEAFF.

In this sample, this clone turned up once. The rearrangement joins TRBV10-1 to TRBJ1-5; 7 positions agree with TRBD1. Germline trimming cut 7 bases from V and 4 bases from J; bases unmatched to any gene: 19. Germline CDR1 and CDR2: WNHNN and SYGVQD (reference sequence). The CDR3 covers 18 residues. Here the CDR3 reads CASTPSGTVDCGNQPQHF. As DNA, the CDR3 is TGCGCCAGCACCCCATCCGGGACAGTGGACTGTGGGAATCAGCCCCAGCATTTT.

The CDR3 protein is CASSLVGGYRGETQYF. CDR3 DNA sequence: TGTGCCAGCAGTTTAGTGGGGGGCTATAGGGGAGAGACCCAGTACTTC. The V and J genes are TRBV27 and TRBJ2-5; D might be TRBD1 or TRBD2, each matching 6 bases. The V gene lost 2 bases and the J gene lost 4 bases, with 17 bases spanning the gap. Germline V CDR1 and CDR2: MNHEY, SMNVEV (reference sequence). The CDR3 totals 16 residues.

This clone was detected a few times. The rearrangement links TRBV25-1 to TRBJ2-7; D is uncertain. V was clipped by 1 base and J by 4 bases, with 2 bases between them. CDR3 length equals 11 residues. Germline assignment: CDR1 MGHDK and CDR2 SYGVNS. CDR3 protein: CASSEWYEQYF. In nucleotides, the CDR3 is TGTGCCAGCAGTGAATGGTACGAGCAGTACTTC.

V usage is TRBV11-2 and J usage is TRBJ2-7; D remains unclear. The V and J ends lost 6 bases and 6 bases respectively, with 18 bases between them. The germline CDR1 and CDR2 sequences are SGHAT and FQNNGV. The CDR3 is made up of 14 amino acids. The CDR3 DNA sequence: TGTGCCAGCAGACGAGGTGCAGGCTCCCCCGAGCAGTACTTC. This sequence encodes CASRRGAGSPEQYF. Looking up the rest from reference TRBV11-2 and TRBJ2-7 gives the full variable domain: EAGVAQSPRYKIIEKRQSVAFWCNPISGHATLYWYQQILGQGPKLLIQFQNNGVVDDSQLPKDRFSAERLKGVDSTLKIQPAKLEDSAVYLCASRRGAGSPEQYFGPGTRLTVT.

The chain carries TRBV10-3 and TRBJ2-5; 8 bases align to TRBD2. V was pared by 0 bases and J by 5 bases, with 8 bases of the junction left unmatched. CDR1 is ENHRY and CDR2 is SYGVKD in the germline V gene. CDR3 length equals 16 residues. The DNA of the CDR3 is TGTGCCATCAGTGAGTCGTCGGGGGGGTCTGGGGAGACCCAGTACTTC. Translation: CAISESSGGSGETQYF.

The J gene is TRBJ2-2, the V gene TRBV7-9, with a weak D call TRBD2 (5 bases). Germline values: CDR1 SEHNR, CDR2 FQNEAQ (reference sequence). This CDR3 has 16 residues. V lost 1 base and J 6 bases, leaving 15 bases between the germline ends. The CDR3 here is CASSLVAGFRPGELFF. The CDR3 coding sequence is TGTGCCAGCAGCTTAGTCGCGGGCTTCCGTCCCGGGGAGCTGTTTTTT.

This sequence joins TRBV5-5 and TRBJ2-7; TRBD2 matches at 9 bases. The CDR3 extends over 16 amino acids. Germline trimming cut 0 bases from V and 2 bases from J; bases unmatched to any gene: 6. Germline V gene data show CDR1 as SGHKS and CDR2 as YYEKEE (reference sequence). The chain's CDR3 is CASSLEQTSGTYEQYF. The CDR3 nucleotides are TGTGCCAGCAGCTTGGAGCAGACTAGCGGCACCTACGAGCAGTACTTC.

The gene calls are TRBV12-5 and TRBJ2-1; the D is unclear. In germline, CDR1 is LGHNT, CDR2 FRNRAP. The V gene lost 1 base and the J gene lost 2 bases, with 6 bases spanning the gap. This CDR3 has 14 residues. The CDR3 coding sequence is TGTGCTAGTGGTTTGGGGGGAACCTACAATGAGCAGTTCTTC. Translated, it gives CASGLGGTYNEQFF.

V usage is TRBV5-8 and J usage is TRBJ1-6, with 7 bases matching TRBD1. There are 15 residues in the CDR3. Looked up from germline, CDR1 is SGHTS and CDR2 is YDEGEE. Germline trimming cut 2 bases from V and 10 bases from J; bases unmatched to any gene: 9. The CDR3 sequence is CASSFLTGPSSPLHF. The CDR3, as DNA: TGTGCCAGCAGCTTCTTGACAGGGCCGTCCTCACCCCTCCACTTT.

This chain joins TRBV5-1 and TRBJ1-2; possible D gene TRBD1, 5 bases. Trimming removed 7 bases at V and 8 bases at J, with 21 bases between. This CDR3 comprises 14 residues. Germline assignment: CDR1 SGHRS and CDR2 YFSETQ. The CDR3 spells CASESDGTSGGYTF. CDR3 bases: TGCGCCAGCGAATCCGACGGGACGTCCGGGGGCTACACCTTC. The full variable domain, in which reference TRBV5-1 and TRBJ1-2 provide the parts outside the CDR3, is KAGVTQTPRYLIKTRGQQVTLSCSPISGHRSVSWYQQTPGQGLQFLFEYFSETQRNKGNFPGRFSGRQFSNSRSEMNVSTLELGDSALYLCASESDGTSGGYTFGSGTRLTVV.

The chain employs TRBV7-9 and TRBJ1-1, with D tentatively TRBD1 (5 bases). The CDR3 sequence is 13 residues long. V was pared by 7 bases and J by 4 bases, with 13 bases between. The germline V gene has CDR1 SEHNR and CDR2 FQNEAQ (reference sequence). DNA for the CDR3: TGTGCCAGCACCAGAAGTCAGGGCACTGAAGCTTTCTTT. Protein product: CASTRSQGTEAFF.

The V call is TRBV2, the J call TRBJ1-3; D ambiguous. The CDR3 runs to 11 residues. Trimming cost V 6 bases and J 10 bases, with 10 bases left between them. Looked up from germline, CDR1 is SNHLY and CDR2 is FYNNEI. CDR3 sequence: CASSAVLTIYF. CDR3 sequence (DNA): TGTGCCAGCAGCGCAGTGCTTACCATATATTTT.

The V call is TRBV10-3, the J call TRBJ1-1, with 8 bases matching TRBD1. CDR1 and CDR2 from the germline V gene are ENHRY and SYGVKD. V shed 10 bases and J 4 bases; nucleotides not matched to a gene: 17. The CDR3 runs to 16 residues. The chain's CDR3 is CATWDRITLGSTEAFF. Written as DNA, the CDR3 is TGTGCCACCTGGGACAGGATCACGTTAGGCAGCACTGAAGCTTTCTTT.

The chain links TRBV25-1 to TRBJ2-5; a weak D match, TRBD2 (5 bases). The CDR3 length is 16 residues. Germline CDR1 is MGHDK and CDR2 is SYGVNS. V lost 4 bases and J 0 bases, leaving 15 bases between the germline ends. CDR3 nucleotides: TGTGCCAGCAGTGTCCACAGCGGAGCGTACCAAGAGACCCAGTACTTC. Its translation: CASSVHSGAYQETQYF.

The chain has TRBV5-8 and TRBJ2-5, with 10 bases fitting TRBD2. Germline V gives CDR1 SGHTS, CDR2 YDEGEE. The trim removed 2 bases at V and 5 bases at J, leaving 12 bases unmatched. This CDR3 has 17 residues. CDR3 bases: TGTGCCAGCAGCTTAGGGAAGCGGGGGGGTTCGGAGGAGACCCAGTACTTC. Protein product: CASSLGKRGGSEETQYF.

V usage is TRBV7-2 and J usage is TRBJ1-5, with D perhaps matching TRBD1 (5 bases). The CDR3 contains 16 residues. V lost 5 bases to trimming and J lost 2 bases, with 16 bases between them. Germline lookup yields CDR1 SGHTA and CDR2 FQGNSA. CDR3: CASSERGKGGNQPQHF. In DNA, the CDR3 is TGTGCCAGCAGCGAGCGGGGGAAAGGGGGCAATCAGCCCCAGCATTTT.

This clone is a singleton in its sample. J is TRBJ1-5 and V is TRBV7-2; 8 positions agree with TRBD1. V shed 5 bases, J shed 7 bases, and the junction held 10 bases outside the gene matches. CDR1 SGHTA and CDR2 FQGNSA come from the germline V gene. The CDR3 length is 15 residues. CDR3 nucleotides: TGTGCCAGCAGCGCAAACGCCAGGGGGCAACAGCCCCAGCATTTT. This sequence encodes CASSANARGQQPQHF.

The chain has TRBV19 and TRBJ2-3, with TRBD2 as a possible D gene (6 bases). Trimming removed 3 bases at V and 2 bases at J, with 12 bases between. Germline CDR1 LNHDA, CDR2 SQIVND (reference sequence). The CDR3 length is 15 residues. The CDR3 region is CASSISGVPTDTQYF. The CDR3 coding sequence is TGTGCCAGTAGTATCTCGGGGGTTCCCACAGATACGCAGTATTTT.

The chain links TRBV5-6 to TRBJ1-6; D is possibly TRBD1 (5 bases). Trimming cost V 2 bases and J 6 bases, with 15 bases left between them. This CDR3 has 16 amino acids. Germline V gene sequence: CDR1 SGHDT, CDR2 YYEEEE. This CDR3 reads CASSFRGAVGNSPLHF. The DNA of the CDR3 is TGTGCCAGCAGCTTCCGGGGCGCAGTAGGTAATTCACCCCTCCACTTT.

Here the CDR3 reads CASSIGGVGAYEQYF. In DNA, the CDR3 is TGTGCCAGTAGTATAGGGGGAGTAGGGGCCTACGAGCAGTACTTC. V and J are TRBV19 and TRBJ2-7, with D perhaps assigned TRBD1 or TRBD2 (5 bases each). The CDR3 is 15 residues long. V was clipped by 1 base and J by 2 bases, with 12 bases between them. CDR1 is LNHDA, CDR2 SQIVND, per germline (reference sequence).

The chain recombines TRBV11-2 with TRBJ1-1; D ambiguous. V lost 4 bases, J lost 6 bases, and 12 bases lay in between. Germline assignment: CDR1 SGHAT and CDR2 FQNNGV. The CDR3 runs to 13 residues. The CDR3 sequence is CASSSGRLAEAFF. CDR3 DNA sequence: TGTGCCAGCAGCTCCGGGCGACTCGCTGAAGCTTTCTTT.